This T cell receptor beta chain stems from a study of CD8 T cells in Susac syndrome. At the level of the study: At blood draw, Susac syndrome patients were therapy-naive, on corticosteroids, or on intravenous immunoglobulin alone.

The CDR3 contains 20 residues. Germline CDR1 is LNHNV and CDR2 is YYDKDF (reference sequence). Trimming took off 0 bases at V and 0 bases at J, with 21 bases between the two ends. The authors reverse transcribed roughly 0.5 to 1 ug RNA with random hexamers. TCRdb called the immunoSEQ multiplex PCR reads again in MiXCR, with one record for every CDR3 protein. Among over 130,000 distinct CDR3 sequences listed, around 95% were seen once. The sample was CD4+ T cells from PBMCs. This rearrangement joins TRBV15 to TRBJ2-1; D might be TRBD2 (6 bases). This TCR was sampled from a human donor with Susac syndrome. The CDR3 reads CATSRDLRRSGRLSYNEQFF. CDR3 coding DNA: TGTGCCACCAGCAGAGACCTGAGGAGGAGCGGGCGCCTCTCCTACAATGAGCAGTTCTTC.